The text below deals with one TCR beta chain. The antigen it recognizes is unknown. No base-level quality is on record; no much larger clone is a single base apart. The CDR3 numbers 14 residues from cysteine through phenylalanine. The kept DNA is CDR3 alone, 42 bases in frame from the first base. V drops 5 bases and J drops 2 bases, leaving 12 bases in between. Looking up the germline V gene yields CDR1 MNHEY and CDR2 SVGAGI. The immunoSEQ Assay, a bias-controlled multiplex PCR, was used to amplify TCRbeta CDR3 regions from genomic DNA. On the authors' methods: The number of nucleated cells in each sample was estimated from the amplification of reference gene primers within the assay. To quantify the absolute abundance of each unique TCRbeta CDR3 rearrangement, sequence reads were collapsed and filtered. For each sample, productive Simpson clonality was calculated as the square root of Simpson's diversity index over productive rearrangements. Drawn from immuneACCESS, this table holds only the in-frame rearrangements with V and J called that TCRdb kept. Clones are partly lost; checked studies trace under half to an unresolved V gene and leave the rest unexplained. V and J calls and clone size follow that table, whereas D and trimming were derived from the DNA. For this sample there are some 220,000 clones; 80% to 85% appear just once. The biggest ten clones account for approximately 5.2% of the sample.

The source of the sample is a study of blood T cell repertoires in COVID-19 (dated by TCRdb to the early 2020s). Study-level background: Samples from collaborators originated in the United States, Italy and Spain and spanned both the acute and convalescent phases of COVID-19. The material from the prospective study consisted of cDNA or gDNA derived from T cells, B-cell-depleted T cells, or PBMCs. Deeply sampled blood TCRbeta repertoires from subjects exposed to, actively infected with, or recovered from COVID-19 were included in the dataset. The repertoires were released in a freely available public database intended as a resource for research on the immune response to SARS-CoV-2. Samples were obtained from the ongoing ImmuneRACE study (first 160 participants) and from 1,200 or so subjects provided by 6 global collaborators. A de-identified subject ID, COVID-19 status, age in years and sex were almost always included in the sample metadata. Where HLA class I and class II types were available, the types were taken from metadata supplied by the sample provider, not from assay-based typing.

The paper as a whole reports these results and caveats: How much clinical and demographic metadata was included differed by source and by participant, and the metadata was provided uncurated.

One collaborating source in Seattle enrolled patients while the patients were actively infected and followed the patients over time throughout the course of disease. The collaborating institutions used their own protocols to collect whole blood in K2EDTA tubes. Collaborator samples were shipped for TCRbeta analysis as frozen whole blood, isolated PBMCs, or DNA extracted from either sample type. The receptor was isolated from a woman in her seventies with COVID-19, enrolled during active disease. The rearrangement joined TRBV6-5 to TRBJ1-2; TRBD1 might be the D gene, on 6 matching bases. The sequenced sample was peripheral blood. The CDR3 region reads CASSTGKGNYGYTF. In nucleotide form, the sequence is TGTGCCAGCAGTACAGGGAAAGGGAACTATGGCTACACCTTC.